These 26 T cell receptor beta chains were sequenced from one sample in a study. The sorted Tregs were CD4+CD25+CD127-/low cells. One entry per CDR3 protein, called by TCRdb with MiXCR from the 5' RACE reads. This table holds approximately 60,000 distinct CDR3 sequences, less than 25% found once. Sequencing input: tumor-infiltrating Tregs sorted from the breast tumor. The receptors were sampled from a female donor with breast cancer.

Relative to its sample, this clonotype is medium-sized. V and J are TRBV12-3 or TRBV12-4 and TRBJ1-5; D is perhaps TRBD1 (6 bases). The CDR3 sequence is 15 residues long. Trimming left V 2 bases short and J 6 bases short, with 14 bases between. The CDR3 loop is CASSLPGVPRQPQHF. For the CDR3, the DNA is TGTGCCAGCAGTTTACCAGGGGTCCCCCGTCAGCCCCAGCATTTT.

Notes on this clonotype: A read error may be the cause here, since a much bigger clone is one base away. The chain carries TRBV10-3 and TRBJ2-5; no clear D gene. The germline V gene encodes CDR1 ENHRY and CDR2 SYGVKD. The CDR3 has 13 residues. The CDR3 sequence is CATSETDQETQYF. CDR3 nucleotide sequence: TGTGCCACCAGTGAGACGGACCAAGAGACCCAGTACTTC.

This clonotype has only a few counts. V usage is TRBV29-1 and J usage is TRBJ2-1, with 7 bases that match TRBD1. The CDR3 is 12 amino acids. Per the germline V gene, CDR1 is SQVTM and CDR2 is ANQGSEA. Trimming at V came to 6 bases and at J to 4 bases, leaving 3 bases not matched to a gene. The CDR3 DNA reads TGCAGCGTGGAACAGGGGTACAATGAGCAGTTCTTC. Amino acid sequence: CSVEQGYNEQFF.

This chain links TRBV5-1 with TRBJ1-4, with D perhaps matching TRBD1 (6 bases). Trimming left V 3 bases short and J 5 bases short, with 14 bases between. From germline, CDR1 is SGHRS and CDR2 YFSETQ. The CDR3 runs to 15 residues. The CDR3 loop is CASSWKQGINEKLFF. The DNA of the CDR3 is TGCGCCAGCAGCTGGAAACAGGGTATCAATGAAAAACTGTTTTTT.

The chain couples TRBV7-6 to TRBJ2-3, with D maybe TRBD2 (5 bases). V was cut by 4 bases and J by 0 bases, with 8 bases left in between. This CDR3 comprises 14 residues. Germline V gives CDR1 SGHVS, CDR2 FNYEAQ. The CDR3 nucleotides are TGTGCCAGCAGCTGTGAGGGAAGCACAGATACGCAGTATTTT. Translating gives CASSCEGSTDTQYF.

This clonotype came up a few times. The V and J genes are TRBV11-1 and TRBJ2-1; the match to TRBD1 covers 7 bases. This CDR3 is 13 amino acids long. The germline V gene has CDR1 SGHAT and CDR2 FQDESV (reference sequence). V trimming: 1 base; J trimming: 12 bases; junction bases outside the gene matches: 6. The CDR3 DNA is TGTGCCAGCAGCTTAGAAGAACCAGGGGGGCAGTTCTTC. Translation gives CASSLEEPGGQFF.

This clonotype occurred many times. The V gene is TRBV6-2 or TRBV6-3, the J gene TRBJ2-5, with TRBD2 identical over 11 bases. Germline V gene sequence: CDR1 MNHEY, CDR2 SVGEGT. V shed 6 bases, J shed 5 bases, and the junction held 5 bases outside the gene matches. This CDR3 is 14 amino acids long. CDR3 sequence: CASRIAGGPETQYF. The CDR3 coding sequence is TGTGCCAGCAGAATAGCGGGGGGGCCGGAGACCCAGTACTTC.

This clonotype was seen a few times. This sequence joins TRBV5-1 and TRBJ1-3; 7 bases align to TRBD1. The CDR3 length is 18 residues. Germline V gene lookup returns CDR1 SGHRS and CDR2 YFSETQ. With 0 bases clipped from V and 0 bases from J, the junction kept 9 bases outside the gene matches. CDR3: CASSLAAQGVSSGNTIYF. As DNA, the CDR3 is TGCGCCAGCAGCTTGGCCGCCCAGGGGGTGAGCTCTGGAAACACCATATATTTT.

The chain joins TRBV6-2 or TRBV6-3 to TRBJ2-5; TRBD2 agrees at 13 bases. Germline assignment: CDR1 MNHEY and CDR2 SVGEGT. The CDR3 totals 14 residues. J was trimmed by 5 bases and V by 7 bases; bases with no gene match: 4. DNA for the CDR3: TGTGCCAGCACCAGGACTAGCGGGGGCGAGACCCAGTACTTC. Its protein is CASTRTSGGETQYF.

Many counts were recorded for this clonotype. The genes are TRBV29-1 and TRBJ2-1; either TRBD1 or TRBD2 may supply D (6 bases each). Germline loops: CDR1 SQVTM, CDR2 ANQGSEA. The CDR3 sequence is 12 residues long. Trimming stripped 4 bases from V and 9 bases from J, with 13 bases between. Written as DNA, the CDR3 is TGCAGCGTTGGCTGGGGGGCGGGTGAGCAGTTCTTC. Protein sequence: CSVGWGAGEQFF.

This clonotype was picked up many times. The J gene is TRBJ2-5, the V gene TRBV29-1; 8 bases fit TRBD1. V lost 2 bases and J lost 4; bases outside the gene matches: 0. This CDR3 region has 12 residues. Germline CDR1 is SQVTM and CDR2 is ANQGSEA. CDR3 nucleotides: TGCAGCGTTGAACAGGGGGCAGAGACCCAGTACTTC. It specifies CSVEQGAETQYF.

The sample holds a few counts of this clonotype. The chain couples TRBV12-3 or TRBV12-4 to TRBJ2-3; 8 nucleotides match TRBD1. CDR3 size: 15 residues. After removal of 5 bases from V and 0 bases from J, the junction contained 4 bases not matched to a gene. CDR3 DNA: TGTGCCAGCAGTCCGGGACAGGCTAGCACAGATACGCAGTATTTT. Translation: CASSPGQASTDTQYF.

The chain has TRBV6-1 and TRBJ1-1; possible D gene TRBD1, 5 bases. The CDR3 totals 17 residues. Trimming stripped 8 bases from V and 0 bases from J, with 22 bases between. Germline-derived CDR1 and CDR2 are MNHNS and SASEGT. The chain's CDR3 is CASLRGSVTPMNTEAFF. CDR3 bases: TGTGCCAGCCTTAGGGGCAGTGTCACCCCTATGAACACTGAAGCTTTCTTT.

The CDR3 region has the DNA TGCAGCGTGTTAGGAGGAGCTGGCGAGCAGTACTTC. As protein: CSVLGGAGEQYF. The V and J genes are TRBV29-1 and TRBJ2-7, with D perhaps matching TRBD2 (5 bases). This CDR3 comprises 12 residues. With 6 bases removed from V and 6 bases from J, the gap between germline ends came to 15 bases. Germline CDR1 and CDR2: SQVTM and ANQGSEA.

Relative to its sample, this clonotype is medium-sized (0.01 to 0.1%). The chain has TRBV12-3 or TRBV12-4 and TRBJ1-1, with 9 positions matching TRBD1. J gave up 7 bases and V 1 base, and 7 bases lay outside the gene matches. The CDR3 has 15 amino acids. The CDR3 is CASSLGTGGDNEAFF. The CDR3 DNA reads TGTGCCAGCAGTTTAGGTACAGGGGGCGATAATGAAGCTTTCTTT.

This clonotype was recorded a few times. This chain uses TRBV7-2 with TRBJ1-5, with D maybe TRBD1 (5 bases). This CDR3 has 13 residues. Germline V lookup: CDR1 SGHTA, CDR2 FQGNSA. Trimming removed 5 bases at V and 5 bases at J, with 10 bases between. The CDR3 region has the DNA TGTGCCAGCAGCCCCGGGACCTATCAGCCCCAGCATTTT. Translated: CASSPGTYQPQHF.

This clonotype is termed medium-sized. V gene TRBV20-1 combines with J gene TRBJ2-3; D remains unclear. Germline CDR1 reads DFQATT; CDR2 reads SNEGSKA (reference sequence). The CDR3 contains 11 residues. Trimming pared 5 bases from V and 1 base from J, leaving 4 bases between. CDR3 nucleotide sequence: TGCAGTGCTGAGGGCACAGATACGCAGTATTTT. Translating gives CSAEGTDTQYF.

The rearrangement joins TRBV2 to TRBJ1-1; D unresolved. Trimming shortened V by 0 bases and J by 9 bases, and 5 bases separated the two germline ends. The CDR3 extends over 11 amino acids. The V gene's germline CDR1 is SNHLY and CDR2 FYNNEI. The CDR3 nucleotides are TGTGCCAGCAGTGAAGCGGCTAAAGCTTTCTTT. Its translation: CASSEAAKAFF.

This clonotype was counted only a few times. The V call is TRBV5-5, the J call TRBJ2-3; D gene ambiguous. The germline CDR1 and CDR2 sequences are SGHKS and YYEKEE (reference sequence). CDR3 length: 13 amino acids. V lost 6 bases and J 1 base, leaving 9 bases between the germline ends. CDR3 DNA sequence: TGTGCCAGCACCTCCCGGGGCACAGATACGCAGTATTTT. Protein product: CASTSRGTDTQYF. Drawing the rest from reference TRBV5-5 and TRBJ2-3, the complete variable domain is DAGVTQSPTHLIKTRGQQVTLRCSPISGHKSVSWYQQVLGQGPQFIFQYYEKEERGRGNFPDRFSARQFPNYSSELNVNALLLGDSALYLCASTSRGTDTQYFGPGTRLTVL.

The chain is built from TRBV7-9 and TRBJ2-3, with TRBD2 matching over 10 bases. The CDR3 runs 16 residues. Germline V lookup: CDR1 SEHNR, CDR2 FQNEAQ (reference sequence). V was clipped by 2 bases and J by 3 bases; unmatched bases: 5. CDR3 sequence: CASSLNLAGETDTQYF. As DNA, the CDR3 is TGTGCCAGCAGCTTAAATCTAGCGGGAGAGACAGATACGCAGTATTTT.

As regards this clonotype: This could be a read error, since a much larger clone is one nucleotide away. The rearrangement uses TRBV5-1 and TRBJ1-5; D is uncertain. Trimming left V 0 bases short and J 4 bases short, with 5 bases between. The CDR3 is 13 residues long. CDR1 SGHRS and CDR2 YFSETQ come from the germline V gene. CDR3 DNA: TGCGCCAGCAGCTTGGAATCGAATCAGCCCCAGCATTTT. This codes for CASSLESNQPQHF.

The genes are TRBV3-1 and TRBJ1-1; no definite D call. V lost 4 bases to trimming and J lost 0 bases, with 6 bases between them. Germline assignment: CDR1 LGHDT and CDR2 YNNKEL (reference sequence). CDR3 length: 13 residues. The CDR3, as DNA: TGTGCCAGCAGCCCTACAATGAACACTGAAGCTTTCTTT. Its translation: CASSPTMNTEAFF.

The chain uses TRBV20-1 and TRBJ2-1; TRBD2 matches at 8 bases. Germline V lookup: CDR1 DFQATT, CDR2 SNEGSKA (reference sequence). V dropped 4 bases and J dropped 7; count of bases not matched to a gene: 0. The CDR3 contains 11 residues. The chain's CDR3 is CSATSGNEQFF. In DNA, the CDR3 is TGCAGTGCTACTAGCGGGAATGAGCAGTTCTTC.

J is TRBJ2-5 and V is TRBV30; 12 bases fit TRBD2. CDR1 GTSNPN and CDR2 SVGIG come from the germline V gene (reference sequence). This CDR3 is built from 18 residues. J was trimmed by 0 bases and V by 0 bases; bases with no gene match: 8. The CDR3 nucleotides read TGTGCCTGGAGTGTTTACGGACTAGCGGGATGGTACCAAGAGACCCAGTACTTC. This gives the protein CAWSVYGLAGWYQETQYF.

The chain links TRBV7-8 to TRBJ1-6; 7 bases map to TRBD1. Germline V gives CDR1 SGHVS, CDR2 FQNEAQ. The V segment lost 5 bases and the J segment 0 bases; nucleotides outside the gene matches: 1. This CDR3 contains 15 residues. The CDR3 protein is CASSPGGSYNSPLHF. The DNA for the CDR3 is TGTGCCAGCAGCCCAGGGGGCTCCTATAATTCACCCCTCCACTTT.

This clonotype has just a few counts. The V gene is TRBV4-3, the J gene TRBJ1-5; D not resolved. Trimming cost V 3 bases and J 5 bases, with 8 bases left between them. This CDR3 has 13 residues. Germline V gene data show CDR1 as LGHNA and CDR2 as YSLEER. The DNA for the CDR3 is TGCGCCAGCAGCCATTCGAGGGATCAGCCCCAGCATTTT. It yields the protein CASSHSRDQPQHF.